This T cell receptor beta chain was retrieved from a study of cytomegalovirus exposure and HLA in healthy donors. Study conclusions and caveats: Cytomegalovirus-associated status was assigned to some 180 TCR beta chains.

Use of 60 Vbeta and 13 Jbeta primers characterized the PCR. Profiling relied on immunoSEQ multiplex PCR, and the TCRdb table lists in-frame clones only, not all of them. Of over 200,000 clones in the sample, more than 75% were seen once. About this clone: No antigen is known for it. One end of the junction fails to match germline, which may point to a read error.

The source of this sequence is a human donor in good health. Sequenced sample: PBMCs.

The CDR3 loop is CASSVQGNTGELFF. The CDR3 coding sequence is TGTGCTAGCAGCGTACAGGGGAACACCGGGGAGCTGTTTTTT. The genes are TRBV7-7 and TRBJ2-2; TRBD1 might be the D (6 bases). This CDR3 comprises 14 residues. Germline assignment: CDR1 SSHAT and CDR2 FNYEAQ (reference sequence).